The present T cell receptor (beta chain) was sequenced within a study of shared clonotypes between healthy human individuals. TCRdb keeps only in-frame clones here, not all; method: immunoSEQ multiplex PCR. The sample includes 2 million to 2.5 million clones, about 95% of them seen just once. Negatively enriched CD4+ T cells were divided by CD45RA into naive and memory. The TCR was taken from a man aged 18 to 30 in good health. Source material: naive CD4+ T cells sorted from blood. Subset of the sample: CD45RA+ positively selected.

DNA of the CDR3: TGCGCCAGCAGCCATATACAGGGGAAGAACTACGAGCAGTACTTC. Translation gives CASSHIQGKNYEQYF. The gene calls are TRBV4-3 and TRBJ2-7; the match to TRBD1 covers 7 bases. This CDR3 has 15 residues. With 3 bases clipped from V and 3 bases from J, the junction kept 8 bases outside the gene matches. Germline CDR1 is LGHNA and CDR2 is YSLEER.